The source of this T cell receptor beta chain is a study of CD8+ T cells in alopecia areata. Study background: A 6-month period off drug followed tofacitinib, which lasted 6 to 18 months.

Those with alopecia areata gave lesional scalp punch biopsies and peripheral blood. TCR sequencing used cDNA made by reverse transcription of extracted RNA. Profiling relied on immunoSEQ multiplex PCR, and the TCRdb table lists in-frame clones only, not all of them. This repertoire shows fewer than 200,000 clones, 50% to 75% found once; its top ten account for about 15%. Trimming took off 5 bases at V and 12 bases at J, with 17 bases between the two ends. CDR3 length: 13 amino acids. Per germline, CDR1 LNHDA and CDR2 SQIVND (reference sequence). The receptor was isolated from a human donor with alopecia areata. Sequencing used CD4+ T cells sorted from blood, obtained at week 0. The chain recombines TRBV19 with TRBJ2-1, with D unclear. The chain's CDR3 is CASSVTRAGSQFF. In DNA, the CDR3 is TGTGCCAGTAGTGTAACCCGGGCCGGTTCGCAGTTCTTC.